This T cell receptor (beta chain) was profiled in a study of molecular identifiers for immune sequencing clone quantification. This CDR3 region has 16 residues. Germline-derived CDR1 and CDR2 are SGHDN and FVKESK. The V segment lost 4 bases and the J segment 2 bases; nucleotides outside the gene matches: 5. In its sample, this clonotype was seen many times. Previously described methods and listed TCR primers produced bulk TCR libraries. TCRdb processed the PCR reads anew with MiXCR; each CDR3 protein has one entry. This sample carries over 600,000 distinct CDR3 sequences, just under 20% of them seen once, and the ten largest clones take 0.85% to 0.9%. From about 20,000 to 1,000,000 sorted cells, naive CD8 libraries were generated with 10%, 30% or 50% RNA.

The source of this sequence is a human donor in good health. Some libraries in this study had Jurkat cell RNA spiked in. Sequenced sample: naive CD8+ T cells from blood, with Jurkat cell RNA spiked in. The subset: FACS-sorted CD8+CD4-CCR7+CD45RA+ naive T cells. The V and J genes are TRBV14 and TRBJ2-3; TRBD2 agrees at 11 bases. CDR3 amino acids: CASSRSGLADTDTQYF. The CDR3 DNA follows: TGTGCCAGCAGCCGCTCGGGACTAGCGGACACAGATACGCAGTATTTT.